Listed here are 14 T cell receptor beta chains from one sample, sequenced in a study of T cell responses to AZD1222 COVID-19 vaccine. TCRdb keeps only in-frame clones here, not all; method: immunoSEQ multiplex PCR. The sample consists of 50,000 or so clones, approximately 89% of them appearing once. Sequences were derived from peripheral blood, sampled 28 days after the second AZD1222 dose. The origin of the receptors is an adult who received the AZD1222 COVID-19 vaccine.

The genes are TRBV10-1 and TRBJ2-7; no clear D. Germline V gene lookup returns CDR1 WNHNN and CDR2 SYGVQD (reference sequence). This CDR3 comprises 13 residues. The germline V and J ends were trimmed by 2 bases and 7 bases, with 12 bases remaining between them. CDR3 sequence reads: CASSEAGRLEQYF. The CDR3 DNA sequence: TGCGCCAGCAGTGAGGCAGGCCGGCTGGAGCAGTACTTC.

The chain carries TRBV28 and TRBJ2-5; D is unclear. V was clipped by 2 bases and J by 5 bases, with 6 bases between them. In germline, CDR1 is MDHEN, CDR2 SYDVKM. The CDR3 sequence is 12 residues long. CDR3 protein: CASSLRAETQYF. CDR3 DNA: TGTGCCAGCAGTTTAAGGGCGGAGACCCAGTACTTC.

The chain couples TRBV11-2 to TRBJ2-6, with a weak D call TRBD1 (7 bases). This CDR3 spans 16 amino acids. Germline values: CDR1 SGHAT, CDR2 FQNNGV. V shed 5 bases and J shed 3 bases, with 14 bases lying between them. As DNA, the CDR3 is TGTGCCAGCAGCCAGGGGGGAACTCTTGGGGCCAACGTCCTGACTTTC. As protein: CASSQGGTLGANVLTF.

A few counts support this clone. The chain has TRBV24-1 and TRBJ1-2; 8 nucleotides agree with TRBD1. V lost 4 bases to trimming and J lost 8 bases; unmatched junction nucleotides: 8. The CDR3 is 14 residues long. CDR1 is KGHDR and CDR2 is SFDVKD in the germline V gene. CDR3 coding DNA: TGTGCCACCAGTGACCGAGACAGGGGATACGGCTACACCTTC. Translating gives CATSDRDRGYGYTF.

The chain has TRBV15 and TRBJ2-5, with D possibly matching TRBD1 (6 bases). Trimming took 0 bases from V and 4 from J, leaving 12 bases between them. The CDR3 spans 15 residues. The germline V gene has CDR1 LNHNV and CDR2 YYDKDF (reference sequence). CDR3 amino acids: CATSRDQAGAETQYF. CDR3 DNA sequence: TGTGCCACCAGCAGAGATCAGGCAGGGGCAGAGACCCAGTACTTC.

V and J are TRBV2 and TRBJ2-3, with a tentative D call TRBD1 (5 bases). V shed 7 bases and J shed 4 bases, with 9 bases lying between them. There are 12 residues in the CDR3. CDR1 SNHLY and CDR2 FYNNEI come from the germline V gene. The CDR3 loop is CASIDSPDTQYF. The DNA of the CDR3 is TGTGCCAGCATCGACAGCCCAGATACGCAGTATTTT. The variable domain in full, with the rest retrieved from reference TRBV2 and TRBJ2-3, is EPEVTQTPSHQVTQMGQEVILRCVPISNHLYFYWYRQILGQKVEFLVSFYNNEISEKSEIFDDQFSVERPDGSNFTLKIRSTKLEDSAMYFCASIDSPDTQYFGPGTRLTVL.

Details on this clone: Germline and junction disagree at one end, which may indicate a read error. The chain links TRBV28 to TRBJ2-7, with a weak D call TRBD2 (6 bases). There are 15 residues in the CDR3. The germline V gene encodes CDR1 MDHEN and CDR2 SYDVKM. CDR3 amino acids: CASSSSGTLLSPLLF. The CDR3 coding sequence is TGTGCCAGCAGTTCGTCCGGGACTCTATTGAGTCCCCTTTTATTC. Based on the CDR3 plus reference TRBV28 and TRBJ2-7, the full variable domain is DVKVTQSSRYLVKRTGEKVFLECVQDMDHENMFWYRQDPGLGLRLIYFSYDVKMKEKGDIPEGYSVSREKKERFSLILESASTNQTSMYLCASSSSGTLLSPLLFGPGTRLTVT.

V usage is TRBV7-9 and J usage is TRBJ2-5; D is possibly TRBD1 (7 bases). The CDR3 is 15 amino acids. V was shortened by 1 base and J by 2 bases, with 11 bases between the two germline ends. Germline V CDR1 and CDR2: SEHNR, FQNEAQ (reference sequence). The CDR3 bases are TGTGCCAGCAGCTTAGGAGCAGGGGGGCAAGAGACCCAGTACTTC. It encodes CASSLGAGGQETQYF. The whole variable domain, filled in from reference TRBV7-9 and TRBJ2-5, reads DTGVSQNPRHKITKRGQNVTFRCDPISEHNRLYWYRQTLGQGPEFLTYFQNEAQLEKSRLLSDRFSAERPKGSFSTLEIQRTEQGDSAMYLCASSLGAGGQETQYFGPGTRLLVL.

DNA of the CDR3: TGTGCCAGCAGTGAGGTAGGGAGGCTACAAGAGACCCAGTACTTC. This translates into CASSEVGRLQETQYF. The chain combines TRBV6-1 with TRBJ2-5; D possibly corresponds to TRBD2 (6 bases). Trimming pared 3 bases from V and 2 bases from J, leaving 13 bases between. From germline, CDR1 is MNHNS and CDR2 SASEGT. This CDR3 has 15 residues.

The V gene is TRBV15, the J gene TRBJ1-2; D remains ambiguous. The CDR3 covers 14 residues. Deletions cut 0 bases from V and 1 base from J, with 6 bases between. Per germline, CDR1 LNHNV and CDR2 YYDKDF (reference sequence). CDR3 residues: CATSRDRVNYGYTF. The CDR3 region has the DNA TGTGCCACCAGCAGAGATCGGGTTAACTATGGCTACACCTTC.

The rearrangement links TRBV12-3 or TRBV12-4 to TRBJ1-5; D might be TRBD1 (5 bases). The CDR3 is 13 amino acids. The V end was cut by 4 bases, the J end by 7 bases, with 11 bases between. The CDR3 region has the DNA TGTGCCAGCAGTTCAGGGTTGGGACAGCCCCAGCATTTT. Protein: CASSSGLGQPQHF.

This sequence joins TRBV19 and TRBJ2-7; 7 bases align to TRBD2. The CDR3 is 14 amino acids. The V and J ends lost 3 bases and 3 bases, in that order; junction bases with no gene match: 5. CDR1 LNHDA and CDR2 SQIVND come from the germline V gene (reference sequence). CDR3 protein: CASSIGGGDYEQYF. The DNA of the CDR3 is TGTGCCAGTAGTATTGGCGGGGGAGACTACGAGCAGTACTTC.

The rearrangement links TRBV6-5 to TRBJ1-2; D unresolved. Germline CDR1 and CDR2: MNHEY and SVGAGI. The CDR3 is made up of 13 amino acids. V was shortened by 6 bases and J by 10 bases, with 18 bases between the two germline ends. The CDR3: CASRLARKEYYTF. CDR3 sequence (DNA): TGTGCCAGCAGGTTAGCCCGGAAGGAATACTACACCTTC.

This clone has only one observation. This chain joins TRBV6-2 or TRBV6-3 and TRBJ2-2; D is unclear. V was cut by 0 bases and J by 2 bases, with 4 bases left in between. Germline assignment: CDR1 MNHEY and CDR2 SVGEGT. This CDR3 has 14 amino acids. The CDR3 spells CASSYSHNTGELFF. The CDR3 bases are TGTGCCAGCAGTTACTCGCACAACACCGGGGAGCTGTTTTTT.